Sequencing of this TCR beta chain was carried out in a study of blood T cell repertoires in COVID-19. As for the study in general: The origin of the acute and convalescent COVID-19 samples was the United States, Italy and Spain. From T cells, B-cell-depleted T cells, or PBMCs came the material, which was cDNA or gDNA.

Authors' processing steps: Estimated nucleated cell counts came from reference gene primer amplification. Sequenced by immunoSEQ multiplex PCR; TCRdb stores in-frame clones only, minus some. D and trimming come from the DNA, and the V and J calls and clone size come from that table. This sample has around 230,000 clones, with about 90% found just once. The CDR3 spans 12 residues. Germline values: CDR1 MDHEN, CDR2 SYDVKM. Trimming took off 4 bases at V and 4 bases at J, with 7 bases between the two ends. In assigning cohorts, the study relied on participant-reported clinical history. This TCR was recovered from a woman aged 40 to 49 with acute COVID-19. The source material was PBMCs or T cells enriched from blood (not recorded which). This chain joins TRBV28 and TRBJ1-1; no definite D call. The CDR3 bases are TGTGCCAGCAGTTCTAGAGGCACTGAAGCTTTCTTT. The encoded protein is CASSSRGTEAFF.